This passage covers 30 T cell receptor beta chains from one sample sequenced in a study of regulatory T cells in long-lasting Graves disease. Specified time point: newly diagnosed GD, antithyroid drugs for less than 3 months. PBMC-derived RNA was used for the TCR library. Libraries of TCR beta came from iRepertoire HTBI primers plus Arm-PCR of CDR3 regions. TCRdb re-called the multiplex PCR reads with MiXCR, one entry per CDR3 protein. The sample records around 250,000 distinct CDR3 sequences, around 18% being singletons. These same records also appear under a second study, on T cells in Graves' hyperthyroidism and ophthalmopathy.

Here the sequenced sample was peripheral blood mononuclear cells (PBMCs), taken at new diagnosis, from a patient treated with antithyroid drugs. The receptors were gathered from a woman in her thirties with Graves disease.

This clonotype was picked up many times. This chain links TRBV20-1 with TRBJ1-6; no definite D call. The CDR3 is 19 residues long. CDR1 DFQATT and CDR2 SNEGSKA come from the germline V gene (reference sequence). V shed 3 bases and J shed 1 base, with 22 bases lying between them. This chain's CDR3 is CSARRAPEDMGSYNSPLHF. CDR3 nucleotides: TGCAGTGCTAGGAGGGCGCCGGAGGATATGGGGTCCTATAATTCACCCCTCCACTTT.

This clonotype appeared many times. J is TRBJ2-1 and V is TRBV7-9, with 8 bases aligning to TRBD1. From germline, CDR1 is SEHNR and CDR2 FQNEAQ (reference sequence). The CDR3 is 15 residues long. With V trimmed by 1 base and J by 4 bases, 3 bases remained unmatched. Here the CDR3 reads CASSLVGQVYNEQFF. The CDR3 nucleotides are TGTGCCAGCAGCTTAGTGGGACAGGTATACAATGAGCAGTTCTTC.

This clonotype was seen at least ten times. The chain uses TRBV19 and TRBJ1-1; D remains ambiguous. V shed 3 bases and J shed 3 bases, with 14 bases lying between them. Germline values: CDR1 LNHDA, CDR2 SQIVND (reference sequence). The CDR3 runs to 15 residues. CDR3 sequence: CASSIRASLHTEAFF. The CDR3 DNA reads TGTGCCAGTAGTATCCGGGCCTCACTCCACACTGAAGCTTTCTTT.

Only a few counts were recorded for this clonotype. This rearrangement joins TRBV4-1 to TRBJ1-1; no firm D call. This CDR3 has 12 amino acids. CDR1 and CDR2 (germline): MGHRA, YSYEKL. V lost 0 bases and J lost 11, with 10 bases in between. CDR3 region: CASSQEFGSAFF. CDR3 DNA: TGCGCCAGCAGCCAAGAGTTCGGGAGCGCTTTCTTT.

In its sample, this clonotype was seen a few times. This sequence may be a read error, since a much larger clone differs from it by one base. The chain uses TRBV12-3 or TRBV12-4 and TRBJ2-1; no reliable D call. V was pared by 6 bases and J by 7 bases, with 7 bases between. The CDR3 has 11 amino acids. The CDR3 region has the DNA TGTGCCAGCAGGTTCCAGAATGAGCAGTTCTTC. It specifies CASRFQNEQFF.

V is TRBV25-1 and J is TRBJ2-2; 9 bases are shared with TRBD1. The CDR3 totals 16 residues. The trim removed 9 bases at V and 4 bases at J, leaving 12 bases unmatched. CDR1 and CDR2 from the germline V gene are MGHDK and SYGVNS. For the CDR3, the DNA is TGTGCCAGTCAAACTCCGGGACAGGGTCCCACCGGGGAGCTGTTTTTT. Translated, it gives CASQTPGQGPTGELFF.

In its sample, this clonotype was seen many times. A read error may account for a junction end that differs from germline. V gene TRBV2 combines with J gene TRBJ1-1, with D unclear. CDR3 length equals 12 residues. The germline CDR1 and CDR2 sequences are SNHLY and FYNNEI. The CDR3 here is CASSQGNTEAFF. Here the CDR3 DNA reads TGCGCCAGCAGCCAAGGGAACACTGAAGCTTTCTTT.

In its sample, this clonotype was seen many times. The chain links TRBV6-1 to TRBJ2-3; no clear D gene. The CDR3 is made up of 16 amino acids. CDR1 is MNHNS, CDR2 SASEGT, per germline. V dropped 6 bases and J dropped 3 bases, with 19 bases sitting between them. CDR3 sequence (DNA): TGTGCCAGCAGGTCGCCGGGTTTTCGAAAAACAGATACGCAGTATTTT. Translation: CASRSPGFRKTDTQYF.

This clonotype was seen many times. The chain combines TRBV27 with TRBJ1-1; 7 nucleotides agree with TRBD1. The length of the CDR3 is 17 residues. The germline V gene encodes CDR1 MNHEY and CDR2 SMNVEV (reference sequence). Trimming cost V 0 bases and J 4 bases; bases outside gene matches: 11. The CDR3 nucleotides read TGTGCCAGCAGTTTATCCAAATTGGGACAGATCACCACTGAAGCTTTCTTT. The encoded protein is CASSLSKLGQITTEAFF.

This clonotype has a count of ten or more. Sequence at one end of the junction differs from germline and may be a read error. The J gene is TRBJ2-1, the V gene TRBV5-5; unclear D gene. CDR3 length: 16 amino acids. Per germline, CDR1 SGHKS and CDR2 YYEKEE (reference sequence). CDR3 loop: CASSLAPPSSYNEQFF. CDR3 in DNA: TGCGCCAGCAGCTTGGCGCCCCCGAGCTCCTACAATGAGCAGTTCTTC.

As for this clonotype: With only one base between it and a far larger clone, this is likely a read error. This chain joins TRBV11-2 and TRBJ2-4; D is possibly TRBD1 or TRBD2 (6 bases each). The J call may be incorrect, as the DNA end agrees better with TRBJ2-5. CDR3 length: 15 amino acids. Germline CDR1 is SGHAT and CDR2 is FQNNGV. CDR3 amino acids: CAGSLVGLGGETQYF. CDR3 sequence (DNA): TGTGCCGGCAGCTTAGTAGGGCTGGGGGGCGAGACCCAGTACTTC.

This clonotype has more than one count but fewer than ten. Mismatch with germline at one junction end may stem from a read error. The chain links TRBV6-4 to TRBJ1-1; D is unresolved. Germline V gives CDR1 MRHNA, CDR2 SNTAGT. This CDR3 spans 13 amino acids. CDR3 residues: CASSESENIEAFF. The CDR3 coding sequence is TGTGCCAGCAGTGAATCGGAGAACATTGAAGCTTTCTTT.

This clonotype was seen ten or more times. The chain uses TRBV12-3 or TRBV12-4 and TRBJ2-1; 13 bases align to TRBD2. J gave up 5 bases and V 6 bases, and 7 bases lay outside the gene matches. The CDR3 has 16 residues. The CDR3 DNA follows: TGTGCCAGCAGGTACCGGACTAGCGGGGGCCACAATGAGCAGTTCTTC. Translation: CASRYRTSGGHNEQFF.

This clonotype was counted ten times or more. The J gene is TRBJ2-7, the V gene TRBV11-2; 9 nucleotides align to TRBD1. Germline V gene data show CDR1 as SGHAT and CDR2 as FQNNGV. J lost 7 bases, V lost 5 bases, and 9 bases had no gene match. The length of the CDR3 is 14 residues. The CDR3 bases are TGTGCCAGCAGCGTGGTACAGGGGGCTAGGGAGCAGTACTTC. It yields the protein CASSVVQGAREQYF.

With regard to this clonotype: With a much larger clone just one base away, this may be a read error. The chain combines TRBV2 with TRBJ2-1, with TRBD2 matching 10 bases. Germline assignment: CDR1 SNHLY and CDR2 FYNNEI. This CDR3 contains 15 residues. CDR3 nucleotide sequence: TGTGCCAGCAGCTACGAAGCGGGGGGGCGCAATGAGCAGCTCTTC. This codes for CASSYEAGGRNEQLF.

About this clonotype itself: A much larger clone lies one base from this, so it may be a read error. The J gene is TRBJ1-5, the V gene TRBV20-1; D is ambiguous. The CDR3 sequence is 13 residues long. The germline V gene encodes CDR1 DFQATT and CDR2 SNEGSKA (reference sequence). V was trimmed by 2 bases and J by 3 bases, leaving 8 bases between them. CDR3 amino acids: CSARQRDNQPQHF. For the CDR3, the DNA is TGCAGTGCTAGACAGAGGGACAATCAGCCCCAGCATTTT.

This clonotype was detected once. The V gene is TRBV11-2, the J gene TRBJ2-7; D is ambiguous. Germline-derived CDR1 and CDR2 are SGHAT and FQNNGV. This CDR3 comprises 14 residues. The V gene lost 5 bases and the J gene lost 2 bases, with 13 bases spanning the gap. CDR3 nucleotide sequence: TGTGCCAGCAGCCAAGCACCTGCCCCCTACGAGCAGTACTTC. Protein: CASSQAPAPYEQYF.

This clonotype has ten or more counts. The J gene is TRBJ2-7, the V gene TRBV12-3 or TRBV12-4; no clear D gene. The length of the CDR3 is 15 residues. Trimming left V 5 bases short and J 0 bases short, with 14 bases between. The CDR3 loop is CASSPRYDSSYEQYF. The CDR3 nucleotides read TGTGCCAGCAGTCCCCGGTACGATAGCTCCTACGAGCAGTACTTC.

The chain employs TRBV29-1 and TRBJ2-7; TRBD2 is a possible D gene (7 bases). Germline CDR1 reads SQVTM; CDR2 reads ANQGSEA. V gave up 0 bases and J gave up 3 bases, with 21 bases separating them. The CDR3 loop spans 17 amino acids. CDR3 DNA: TGCAGCGTTGAAGAGCGGAGGGAGGACAGCGGGGACTACGAGCAGTACTTC. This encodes CSVEERREDSGDYEQYF.

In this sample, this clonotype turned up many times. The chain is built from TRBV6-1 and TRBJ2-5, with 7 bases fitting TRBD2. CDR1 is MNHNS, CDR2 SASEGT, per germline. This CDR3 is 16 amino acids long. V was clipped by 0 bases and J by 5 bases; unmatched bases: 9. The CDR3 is CASSEAGGRGWETQYF. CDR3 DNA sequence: TGTGCCAGCAGTGAAGCGGGGGGGAGGGGCTGGGAGACCCAGTACTTC.

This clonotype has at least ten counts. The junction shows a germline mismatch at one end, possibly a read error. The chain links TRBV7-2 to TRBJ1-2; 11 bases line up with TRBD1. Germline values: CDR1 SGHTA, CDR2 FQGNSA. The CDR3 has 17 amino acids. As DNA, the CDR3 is TGTGCCAGCAACTTAGTCGTTTGGGGGGACAGGGGGGACGGCTACACCTTC. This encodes CASNLVVWGDRGDGYTF.

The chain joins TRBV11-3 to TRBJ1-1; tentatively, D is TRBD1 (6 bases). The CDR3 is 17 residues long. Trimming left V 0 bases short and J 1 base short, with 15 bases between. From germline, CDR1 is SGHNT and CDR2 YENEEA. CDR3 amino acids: CASSLDRGHPRNTEAFF. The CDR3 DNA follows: TGTGCCAGCAGCTTAGACAGGGGACACCCGAGGAACACTGAAGCTTTCTTT.

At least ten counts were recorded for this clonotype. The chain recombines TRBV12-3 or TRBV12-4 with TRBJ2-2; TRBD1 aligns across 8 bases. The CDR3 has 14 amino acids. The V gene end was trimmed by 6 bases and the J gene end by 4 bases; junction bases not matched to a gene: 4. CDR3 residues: CASRQDRVTGELFF. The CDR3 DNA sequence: TGTGCCAGCAGACAGGACAGGGTCACCGGGGAGCTGTTTTTT.

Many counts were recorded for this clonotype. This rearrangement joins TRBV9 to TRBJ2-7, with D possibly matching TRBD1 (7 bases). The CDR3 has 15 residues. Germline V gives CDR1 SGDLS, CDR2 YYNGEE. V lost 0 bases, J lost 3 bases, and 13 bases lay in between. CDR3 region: CASSVGAGGYYEQYF. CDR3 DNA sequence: TGTGCCAGCAGCGTAGGTGCAGGGGGGTACTACGAGCAGTACTTC.

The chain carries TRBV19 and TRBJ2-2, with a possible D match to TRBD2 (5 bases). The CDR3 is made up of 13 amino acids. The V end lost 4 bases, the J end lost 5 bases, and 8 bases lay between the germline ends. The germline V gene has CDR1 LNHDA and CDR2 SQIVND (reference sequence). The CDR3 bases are TGTGCCAGTAGTACGGGAACTACCGGGGAGCTGTTTTTT. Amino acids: CASSTGTTGELFF.

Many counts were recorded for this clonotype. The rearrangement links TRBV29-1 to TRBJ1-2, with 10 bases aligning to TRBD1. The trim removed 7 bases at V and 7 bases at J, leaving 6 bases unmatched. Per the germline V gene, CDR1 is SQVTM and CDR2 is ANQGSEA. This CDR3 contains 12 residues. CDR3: CSALGQGGGYTF. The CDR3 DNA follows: TGCAGCGCTCTCGGACAGGGGGGTGGCTACACCTTC.

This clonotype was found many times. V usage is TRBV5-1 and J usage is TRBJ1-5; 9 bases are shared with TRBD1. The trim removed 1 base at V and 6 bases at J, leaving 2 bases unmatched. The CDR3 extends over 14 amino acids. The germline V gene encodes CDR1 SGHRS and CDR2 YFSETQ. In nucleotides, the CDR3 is TGCGCCAGCAGCTTGACAGGGGGCGGTCAGCCCCAGCATTTT. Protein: CASSLTGGGQPQHF.

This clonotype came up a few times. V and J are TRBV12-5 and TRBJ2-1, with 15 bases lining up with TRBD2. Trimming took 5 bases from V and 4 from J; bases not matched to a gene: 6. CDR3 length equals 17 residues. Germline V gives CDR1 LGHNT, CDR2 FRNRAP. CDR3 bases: TGTGCTAGTGGTACCGGACTAGCGGGGGGGCCTTACAATGAGCAGTTCTTC. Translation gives CASGTGLAGGPYNEQFF.

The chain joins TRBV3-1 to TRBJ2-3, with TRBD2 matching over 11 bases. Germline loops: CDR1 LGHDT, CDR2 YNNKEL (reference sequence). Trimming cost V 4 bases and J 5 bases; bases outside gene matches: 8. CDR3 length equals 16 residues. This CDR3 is CASSLTPTSGKDTQYF. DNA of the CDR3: TGTGCCAGCAGCCTTACTCCGACTAGCGGGAAAGATACGCAGTATTTT.

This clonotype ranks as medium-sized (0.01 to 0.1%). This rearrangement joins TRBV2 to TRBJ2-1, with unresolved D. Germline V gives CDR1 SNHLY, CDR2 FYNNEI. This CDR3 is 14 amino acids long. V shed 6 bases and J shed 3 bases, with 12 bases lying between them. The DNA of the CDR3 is TGTGCCAGCAGAGGGAACAGCCACTACAATGAGCAGTTCTTC. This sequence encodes CASRGNSHYNEQFF.